This T cell receptor (beta chain) was identified during a study of shared clonotypes between healthy human individuals. Study-wide results and caveats: The generation probabilities recorded for non-shared clonotypes fell below those of clonotypes shared by all four donors.

V lost 0 bases, J lost 2 bases, and 5 bases lay in between. The CDR3 consists of 13 residues. The germline gives CDR1 SGHRS, CDR2 YFSETQ. Each sample came from a Caucasian adult donor living in Nashville, Tennessee. This clone has more than one count but fewer than ten. Antigen: not known. Other DNA sequences within the sample encode an identical CDR3. The study ran the assay at deep level. TCRdb's copy holds only in-frame clones and misses some; the assay was immunoSEQ multiplex PCR. The sample lists some 1.1 million clones, roughly 80% occurring once. Material for sequencing was memory CD4+ T cells from PBMCs. The subset was: CD45RA-negative fraction. This clonotype originated in a man aged 18 to 35 in good health. Some clones in this sample may be carry-over from other donors' samples. V and J are TRBV5-1 and TRBJ1-2, with D possibly being TRBD1 (5 bases). In DNA, the CDR3 is TGCGCCAGCAGCTTGGGGACAAACTATGGCTACACCTTC. Translating gives CASSLGTNYGYTF.